The present T cell receptor beta chain was sequenced within a study of identifying expanded T cells in peripheral blood. A remark on this clone: Antigen specificity is unknown.

The CDR3 runs 16 residues. Germline V CDR1 and CDR2: SEHNR, FQNEAQ (reference sequence). V was clipped by 2 bases and J by 3 bases, with 13 bases between them. Study results and limitations: Roughly two-week clone count variance significantly increased as total template count grew. Differentially abundant clones: 1 to 1.5 between replicates, approximately 15 at around 15 days, over 18 at four.

Collection occurred without any documented infections or immune events in donors. Method: immunoSEQ multiplex PCR; TCRdb's copy keeps in-frame clones and lacks some. The sample records just under 65,000 clones, approximately 89% being singletons. The receptor was derived from a person between 18 and 70 years old in good health. The sample consisted of blood. The rearrangement uses TRBV7-9 and TRBJ1-4; no reliable D call. CDR3 loop: CASSLWNLGANEKLFF. The CDR3 DNA reads TGTGCCAGCAGCTTATGGAATCTGGGTGCTAATGAAAAACTGTTTTTT.